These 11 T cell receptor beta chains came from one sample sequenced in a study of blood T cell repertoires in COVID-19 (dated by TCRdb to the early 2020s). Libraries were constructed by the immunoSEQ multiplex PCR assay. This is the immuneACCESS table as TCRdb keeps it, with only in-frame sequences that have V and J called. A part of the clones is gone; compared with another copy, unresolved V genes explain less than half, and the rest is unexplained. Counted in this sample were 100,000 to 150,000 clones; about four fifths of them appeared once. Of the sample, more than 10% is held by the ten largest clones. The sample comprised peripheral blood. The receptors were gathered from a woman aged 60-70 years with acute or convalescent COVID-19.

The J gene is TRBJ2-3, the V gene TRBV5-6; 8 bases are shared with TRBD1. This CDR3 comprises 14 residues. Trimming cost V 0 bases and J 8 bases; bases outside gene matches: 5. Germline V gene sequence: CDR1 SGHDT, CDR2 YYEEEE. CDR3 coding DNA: TGTGCCAGCAGCTTGGGACAGGGGTATGCTACGCAGTATTTT. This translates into CASSLGQGYATQYF.

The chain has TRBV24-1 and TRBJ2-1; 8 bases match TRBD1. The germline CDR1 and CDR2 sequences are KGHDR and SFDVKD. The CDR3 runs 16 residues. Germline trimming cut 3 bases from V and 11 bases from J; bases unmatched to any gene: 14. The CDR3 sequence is CATSDPGTGSMGKQFF. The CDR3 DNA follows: TGTGCCACCAGTGATCCCGGGACAGGCAGCATGGGAAAGCAGTTCTTC.

The chain's CDR3 is CASSYGGIEETQYF. The CDR3 nucleotides read TGTGCCAGCAGTTATGGAGGGATTGAAGAGACCCAGTACTTC. The chain carries TRBV6-5 and TRBJ2-5, with D perhaps matching TRBD2 (6 bases). The germline gives CDR1 MNHEY, CDR2 SVGAGI. Trimming removed 3 bases at V and 3 bases at J, with 11 bases between. The CDR3 is 14 residues long.

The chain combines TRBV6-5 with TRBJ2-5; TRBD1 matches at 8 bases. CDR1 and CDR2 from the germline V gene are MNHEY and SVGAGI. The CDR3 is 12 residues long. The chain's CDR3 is CGTGTGHETQYF. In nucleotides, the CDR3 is TGTGGTACCGGGACAGGTCACGAGACCCAGTACTTC.

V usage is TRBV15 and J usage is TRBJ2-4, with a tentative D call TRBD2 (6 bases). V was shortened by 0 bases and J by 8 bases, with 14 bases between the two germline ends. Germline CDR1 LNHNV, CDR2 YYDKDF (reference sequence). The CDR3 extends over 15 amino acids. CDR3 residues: CATSRDWAEGDIQYF. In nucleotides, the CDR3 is TGTGCCACCAGCAGAGATTGGGCGGAGGGAGACATTCAGTACTTC. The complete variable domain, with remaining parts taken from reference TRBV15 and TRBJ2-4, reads DAMVIQNPRYQVTQFGKPVTLSCSQTLNHNVMYWYQQKSSQAPKLLFHYYDKDFNNEADTPDNFQSRRPNTSFCFLDIRSPGLGDTAMYLCATSRDWAEGDIQYFGAGTRLSVL.

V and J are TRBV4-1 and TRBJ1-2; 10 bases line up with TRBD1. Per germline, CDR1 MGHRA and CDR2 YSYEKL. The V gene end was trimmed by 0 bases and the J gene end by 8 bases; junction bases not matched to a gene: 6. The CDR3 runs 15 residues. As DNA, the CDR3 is TGCGCCAGCAGCCAAGAAGGGACAGGGGCCCGAGGCTACACCTTC. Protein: CASSQEGTGARGYTF.

The DNA of the CDR3 is TGTGCCAGCTTTCCTCGAAACGCAGGGCCGAACACTGAAGCTTTCTTT. Protein product: CASFPRNAGPNTEAFF. This sequence joins TRBV3-1 (or the pseudogene TRBV3-2) and TRBJ1-1; perhaps TRBD1 as D (5 bases). V shed 8 bases and J shed 1 base, with 20 bases lying between them. CDR1 and CDR2 from the germline V gene are LGHDT and YNNKEL (reference sequence). This CDR3 contains 16 residues.

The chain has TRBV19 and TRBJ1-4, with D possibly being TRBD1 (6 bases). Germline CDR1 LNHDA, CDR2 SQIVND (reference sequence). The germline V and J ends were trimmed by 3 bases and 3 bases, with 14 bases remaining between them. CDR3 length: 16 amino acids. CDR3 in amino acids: CASSIQGGSSNEKLFF. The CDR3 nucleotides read TGTGCCAGTAGTATTCAAGGGGGTTCTTCTAATGAAAAACTGTTTTTT. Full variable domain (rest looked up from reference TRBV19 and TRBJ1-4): DGGITQSPKYLFRKEGQNVTLSCEQNLNHDAMYWYRQDPGQGLRLIYYSQIVNDFQKGDIAEGYSVSREKKESFPLTVTSAQKNPTAFYLCASSIQGGSSNEKLFFGSGTQLSVL.

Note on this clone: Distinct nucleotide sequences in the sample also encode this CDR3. The CDR3: CASSGQGNQPQHF. For the CDR3, the DNA is TGTGCCAGCAGTGGACAGGGCAATCAGCCCCAGCATTTT. The chain combines TRBV2 with TRBJ1-5; a weak D match, TRBD1 (6 bases). There are 13 residues in the CDR3. The V end was cut by 4 bases, the J end by 2 bases, with 6 bases between. From germline, CDR1 is SNHLY and CDR2 FYNNEI.

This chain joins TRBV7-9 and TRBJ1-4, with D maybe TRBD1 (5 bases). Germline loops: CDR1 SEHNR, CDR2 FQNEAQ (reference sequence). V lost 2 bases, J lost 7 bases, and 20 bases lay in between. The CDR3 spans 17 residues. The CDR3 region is CASSLQFGGASGEKLFF. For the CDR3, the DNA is TGTGCCAGCAGCTTACAGTTTGGCGGGGCTAGTGGTGAAAAACTGTTTTTT.

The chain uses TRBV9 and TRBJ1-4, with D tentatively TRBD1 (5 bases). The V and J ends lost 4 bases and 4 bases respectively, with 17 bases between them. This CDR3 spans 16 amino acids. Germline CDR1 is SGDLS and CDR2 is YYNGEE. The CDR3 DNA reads TGTGCCAGCAGCACCCAACAGGAGGGTAGTAATGAAAAACTGTTTTTT. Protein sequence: CASSTQQEGSNEKLFF.